This TCR beta chain was retrieved from a study of shared clonotypes between healthy human individuals. Assay: immunoSEQ multiplex PCR; the TCRdb copy retains only in-frame clones and omits some. The data contain about 1.5 million clones, nearly 99% of them singletons. The origin of this receptor is a man aged 30 to 45 in good health. Sequencing used naive CD4+ T cells sorted from blood. The subset denotes: CD45RA+ positively selected.

The CDR3 region is CATSLGWGGDEQYF. In nucleotides, the CDR3 is TGTGCCACCAGCCTCGGATGGGGGGGCGACGAGCAGTACTTC. This rearrangement joins TRBV15 to TRBJ2-7; tentative D call: TRBD2 (7 bases). Germline V gene lookup returns CDR1 LNHNV and CDR2 YYDKDF (reference sequence). The V end lost 5 bases, the J end lost 5 bases, and 16 bases lay between the germline ends. The CDR3 contains 14 residues.